This T cell receptor (beta chain) was sequenced during a study of regulatory T cells in long-lasting Graves disease. Indicated time point: persistent/refractory GD, antithyroid drugs over 5 years with positive TRAb. Making the TCR library involved RNA that had been extracted from PBMCs. This clonotype was seen at least ten times. CDR3 length: 13 residues. The V segment lost 8 bases and the J segment 2 bases; nucleotides outside the gene matches: 4. Germline V CDR1 and CDR2: MDHEN, SYDVKM. The authors built TCR beta libraries using iRepertoire HTBI primers and Arm-PCR of CDR3 regions. TCRdb called the multiplex PCR reads again in MiXCR, with one record for every CDR3 protein. The sample comprises 400,000 to 500,000 distinct CDR3 sequences, less than 25% of which are singletons, and 6.5% to 10% rests with the top ten.

The clonotype comes from a female donor with Graves disease. Sequenced here: peripheral blood mononuclear cells (PBMCs), sampled when the disease was refractory, from a patient treated with antithyroid drugs. The chain carries TRBV28 and TRBJ2-5; 8 nucleotides line up with TRBD1. The CDR3 spells CASWDRPQETQYF. The CDR3 nucleotides read TGTGCCAGCTGGGACAGGCCTCAAGAGACCCAGTACTTC.